This T cell receptor (beta chain) originates from a study of cytomegalovirus exposure and HLA in healthy donors. Whole-study context: In an earlier analysis, almost 120 million unique TCR beta sequences were found from about 190 million T cells. Clustering assigned about four fifths of the roughly 430 genotyped donors to the Caucasian-associated ancestry cluster.

V lost 1 base, J lost 7 bases, and 14 bases lay in between. CDR3 size: 15 residues. The germline gives CDR1 SGHVS, CDR2 FNYEAQ. A note on this clone: The sample contains more than one DNA sequence encoding this CDR3.

PCR primers comprised 60 Vbeta and 13 Jbeta primers. Libraries were prepared by immunoSEQ multiplex PCR; TCRdb keeps only in-frame clonotypes and omits some of them. There are fewer than 250,000 clones in the sample; more than 75% occur only once, and 13% to 15% lies in the top ten. Donors sampled were nominally healthy, though unrecorded immune exposures were likely. The rearrangement links TRBV7-6 to TRBJ1-5; tentatively, D is TRBD1 (6 bases). The clonotype was recovered from a woman aged 25 to 39 in good health and CMV-seropositive. The sequenced sample was PBMCs. CDR3 loop: CASSLGGGGGQPQHF. CDR3 coding DNA: TGTGCCAGCAGCTTAGGTGGGGGCGGGGGGCAGCCCCAGCATTTT.